This TCR beta chain came from a study of blood T cells in healthy people across ages (dated by TCRdb to about 2015). About the study as a whole: In model experiments, template switching captured about one uniquely barcoded TCR beta cDNA molecule for every two T cells. Age-related changes in TCR beta repertoire diversity were measured in the study by deep sequencing normalized with unique cDNA molecular identifiers. The donors were split into four age groups: young (average around 16 years), middle-aged (about 40), aged (more than 60) and long-lived (approximately 80). For two donors (one aged 18 to 29 and one aged 80 or older), the study analyzed two additional independent replicas of 1 million unique cDNA reads from the same blood draw.

On this clonotype: No antigen is known for it. No base quality information exists; no much larger clone differs at one position.

The receptor library was made with 5' RACE. The sequencing machine was an Illumina HiSeq 2500. A second about 7 to 11 cycle PCR used a sample-barcoded 5' primer and a J-beta primer mix. Each TCR beta cDNA molecule received a unique molecular identifier from a template-switch 5' adaptor carrying 12 random nucleotides. Each sample yielded at least 3 million CDR3-containing paired-end reads. All of the RNA was converted into first-strand cDNA using the Mint cDNA synthesis kit, with a TRBC-specific oligonucleotide serving as the primer. Following uracil-DNA glycosylase treatment, all cDNA underwent a first 18-cycle PCR with the universal primers M1SS and BC2_uni_R. The study's own analysis went as follows. For normalization, 1 million high-quality reads were randomly selected from each sample, with every read carrying a distinct molecular identifier. Reads sharing molecular identifiers were discarded rather than binned into consensus sequences. MiTCR, with a Q25 quality threshold and the strictest error-elimination algorithm, was used for CDR3 identification, clonotype clustering and error correction. Lower-bound total TCR beta diversity was estimated with a nonparametric unseen species model using Euler transformation. Using fastp trimming at Q25 and MiXCR clonotype assembly, TCRdb reanalyzed the public sequencing data and kept in-frame beta chains. Each entry is one CDR3 protein sequence, shown with its most common DNA and genes. The V and J calls were not made by the authors but by TCRdb's processing. For this sample the table gives over 450,000 distinct CDR3 sequences, of which 24% were detected only once. Of the sample, around 10% falls within the top ten clones.

Systemically healthy Caucasian individuals from Russia, some 36 in total and aged about 6 to 90 years, were included as donors. Ten milliliters of peripheral blood were drawn from each donor into EDTA-treated Vacutainer tubes. Ficoll-Paque density-gradient centrifugation was used to isolate PBMCs, with at least 7 million per sample. Trizol reagent was used to extract total RNA from the PBMCs, yielding at least 5.5 micrograms per sample. For every donor, flow cytometry on a PBMC aliquot measured the percentage of naive CD45RAhigh/CD27high T cells. Results and caveats for the whole study, not just this receptor: Estimates of total diversity from one million sequenced T cells were regarded as lower bounds and underestimates. The CMV infection status of donors was not known, potentially confounding age-related changes in expanded clonotypes. Since profiling was done on bulk unsorted PBMCs, naive and antigen-experienced compartments could not be conclusively compared. Compared with the aged group, the long-lived group had more naive CD4+ T cells, fewer expanded clones and increased TCR diversity, a pattern suggesting age selection. Observed TCR beta diversity per million T cells fell roughly linearly with age, and a significant reduction was already apparent by age approximately 40. A strong correlation was found between observed TCR beta diversity and the percentage of naive T cells measured by flow cytometry.

The same specimen was also included in a second study, on T cells of mothers and their children. The other study reports the following: Nine systemically healthy Caucasian individuals served as donors, namely three mothers together with their six children. cDNA synthesis used all of the extracted RNA, with roughly 1.5 ug of RNA in each 15 ul reaction. In the second PCR, the M1S primer added sample barcodes and 2-4 random nucleotides. More than 8 million TCR beta CDR3 reads were obtained from each mother, and about 3 million reads were obtained from each child. Thymic selection shapes the output of TCR recombination in a similar way in related and unrelated pairs, and inherited differences have a minor effect. Normalized repertoire overlap was always found to be slightly, but never significantly, higher in related mother-child pairs than in unrelated mother-child pairs. No persistent microchimeric T cell clones were detected, at a sensitivity of 80 to 100 clones per million clonotypes. Deep NGS was used in the study to compare the TCR beta repertoires of mothers and children and to look for features that separate related mother-child pairs from unrelated individuals. Mothers averaged roughly 36 +/- 4 years of age and children averaged approximately 11 +/- 4 years. After adapters were ligated using NEBNext reagents, the libraries underwent 100+100 nt paired-end sequencing on an Illumina HiSeq 2000. To prevent cross-contamination, the mother and child libraries were prepared a month apart and were sequenced in separate runs. Each donor had between roughly 500,000 and 2,100,000 distinct TCR beta clonotypes identified. Naive TCR beta clonotypes were estimated from low-frequency clonotypes matched to each donor's FACS-determined naive share, without sorting.

Material for sequencing was blood. This TCR was recovered from a boy aged 5-17 years in good health.

The nucleotide sequence is TGCGCCAGCAGCCAAGAAATTAGTGCTCGGCCGAACACTGAAGCTTTCTTT. It is translated as CASSQEISARPNTEAFF. Recombination connected TRBV4-3 to TRBJ1-1; no D gene call is confident. The CDR3 numbers 17 residues from cysteine through phenylalanine. Only the CDR3 part of the read is kept: 51 bases, read in frame from the first base. V is cut by 0 bases and J by 1 base, and the space between the germline ends is 15 bases. CDR1 LGHNA and CDR2 YSLEER were looked up in the germline V gene.